These 20 T cell receptor beta chains came from one sample sequenced in a study of cytomegalovirus exposure and HLA in healthy donors. The PCR ran on 60 Vbeta and 13 Jbeta primers. Data came from immunoSEQ multiplex PCR; TCRdb stores just in-frame clones and leaves some out. The sample lists 180,000 or so clones; 70% to 90% were seen once. The sequenced sample consisted of PBMCs. These receptors were collected from a man aged 18 to 35 in good health and CMV-seropositive.

The rearrangement joins TRBV19 to TRBJ2-5; 8 bases match TRBD1. The J call is doubtful: the DNA matches TRBJ2-7 better. The CDR3 extends over 14 amino acids. Germline V lookup: CDR1 LNHDA, CDR2 SQIVND (reference sequence). The CDR3 sequence: CARPSRDRPYEQYF. The CDR3 region has the DNA TGTGCCAGACCGAGCAGGGACAGGCCCTACGAGCAGTACTTC.

The rearrangement joins TRBV4-1 to TRBJ1-5, with D tentatively TRBD1 (5 bases). V was shortened by 3 bases and J by 0 bases, with 6 bases between the two germline ends. CDR1 is MGHRA and CDR2 is YSYEKL in the germline V gene. The CDR3 length is 14 residues. CDR3 sequence: CASSQTDSNQPQHF. DNA for the CDR3: TGCGCCAGCAGCCAGACAGATAGCAATCAGCCCCAGCATTTT.

The J gene is TRBJ1-5, the V gene TRBV6-4; D is unresolved. With 4 bases removed from V and 0 bases from J, the gap between germline ends came to 7 bases. The CDR3 extends over 14 amino acids. Per germline, CDR1 MRHNA and CDR2 SNTAGT. Here the CDR3 reads CASSAVYSNQPQHF. DNA for the CDR3: TGTGCCAGCAGTGCAGTTTATAGCAATCAGCCCCAGCATTTT.

The chain joins TRBV12-5 to TRBJ1-5; 7 positions match TRBD1. Germline V gives CDR1 LGHNT, CDR2 FRNRAP. J was trimmed by 1 base and V by 2 bases; bases with no gene match: 5. This CDR3 has 16 amino acids. The CDR3 sequence is CASGLNTGVSNQPQHF. The CDR3 DNA follows: TGTGCTAGTGGTTTGAACACAGGGGTCAGCAATCAGCCCCAGCATTTT.

V gene TRBV7-2 combines with J gene TRBJ2-3, with D maybe TRBD1 (5 bases). Germline V CDR1 and CDR2: SGHTA, FQGNSA. The ends were cut back, 1 base at V and 6 bases at J, with 8 bases in the middle. CDR3 length: 13 amino acids. CDR3 sequence reads: CASSLEGRDTQYF. The CDR3 DNA follows: TGTGCCAGCAGCTTAGAGGGGCGGGATACGCAGTATTTT.

In its sample, this clone was seen once. The V and J genes are TRBV5-1 and TRBJ2-5, with 11 nucleotides matching TRBD1. Trimming took 5 bases from V and 4 from J; bases not matched to a gene: 1. The CDR3 runs 13 residues. Per the germline V gene, CDR1 is SGHRS and CDR2 is YFSETQ. CDR3 nucleotide sequence: TGCGCCAGCAGGGGACAGGGGGGAGAGACCCAGTACTTC. Translation: CASRGQGGETQYF.

This clone was recorded a few times. The chain links TRBV4-3 to TRBJ2-7, with TRBD1 matching over 8 bases. CDR1 is LGHNA, CDR2 YSLEER, per germline. The CDR3 runs 14 residues. J gave up 6 bases and V 0 bases, and 4 bases lay outside the gene matches. The CDR3 spells CASSQDQQGGEQYF. The CDR3 DNA reads as TGCGCCAGCAGCCAAGATCAACAGGGGGGCGAGCAGTACTTC.

This sequence joins TRBV12-5 and TRBJ2-1, with unresolved D. V lost 4 bases and J lost 6, with 7 bases in between. Germline V lookup: CDR1 LGHNT, CDR2 FRNRAP. The CDR3 spans 12 residues. The CDR3 protein is CASGSTFNEQFF. The CDR3 DNA reads TGTGCTAGTGGTTCCACTTTCAATGAGCAGTTCTTC.

V and J are TRBV27 and TRBJ2-2; 11 bases are a match to TRBD2. The CDR3 length is 19 residues. Germline-derived CDR1 and CDR2 are MNHEY and SMNVEV (reference sequence). Germline trimming cut 7 bases from V and 1 base from J; bases unmatched to any gene: 14. The CDR3 region has the DNA TGTGCCAGCACCACGTTTTCTATTCTAGCGGGGGGGAACACCGGGGAGCTGTTTTTT. The encoded protein is CASTTFSILAGGNTGELFF.

This clone was counted a single time. This rearrangement joins TRBV7-3 to TRBJ2-3; tentatively, D is TRBD1 (5 bases). Trimming stripped 5 bases from V and 1 base from J, with 16 bases between. The CDR3 length is 16 residues. CDR1 is SGHTA and CDR2 is FQGTGA in the germline V gene. CDR3 nucleotides: TGTGCCAGCAGCCCCCCTGGGGCTGGACGCACAGATACGCAGTATTTT. It encodes CASSPPGAGRTDTQYF.

The J gene is TRBJ1-6, the V gene TRBV30; D ambiguous. Germline V CDR1 and CDR2: GTSNPN, SVGIG (reference sequence). The V end lost 3 bases, the J end lost 9 bases, and 9 bases lay between the germline ends. The CDR3 spans 12 residues. The CDR3 region has the DNA TGTGCCTGGAGAACGCTATCTTCACCCCTCCACTTT. Residues: CAWRTLSSPLHF. The full variable domain, in which reference TRBV30 and TRBJ1-6 provide the parts outside the CDR3, is SQTIHQWPATLVQPVGSPLSLECTVEGTSNPNLYWYRQAAGRGLQLLFYSVGIGQISSEVPQNLSASRPQDRQFILSSKKLLLSDSGFYLCAWRTLSSPLHFGNGTRLTVT.

This clone has a handful of counts. The CDR3 bases are TGTGCCAGCAGACAGGGTGGGAACACTGAAGCTTTCTTT. This encodes CASRQGGNTEAFF. The chain uses TRBV7-6 and TRBJ1-1, with a weak D call TRBD1 (6 bases). This CDR3 comprises 13 residues. V lost 6 bases and J 1 base, leaving 9 bases between the germline ends. Germline V gene data show CDR1 as SGHVS and CDR2 as FNYEAQ.

The CDR3 protein is CASSLTRGEETQYF. As DNA, the CDR3 is TGTGCCAGCAGCTTAACCAGGGGCGAAGAGACCCAGTACTTC. This chain connects TRBV7-8 to TRBJ2-5; perhaps TRBD1 as D (6 bases). The CDR3 covers 14 residues. V was clipped by 2 bases and J by 3 bases, with 10 bases between them. Germline-derived CDR1 and CDR2 are SGHVS and FQNEAQ.

The sample holds one count of this clone. The genes are TRBV9 and TRBJ2-3, with 7 bases aligning to TRBD2. This CDR3 has 16 residues. V gave up 0 bases and J gave up 0 bases; unmatched junction bases: 4. Germline V gene sequence: CDR1 SGDLS, CDR2 YYNGEE. CDR3 region: CASSVGLAASTDTQYF. The CDR3 DNA follows: TGTGCCAGCAGCGTAGGTCTAGCGGCTAGCACAGATACGCAGTATTTT.

This clone came up a few times. The V gene is TRBV4-1, the J gene TRBJ2-3; TRBD2 matches 10 bases. CDR3 length: 19 amino acids. V lost 3 bases to trimming and J lost 2 bases; unmatched junction nucleotides: 14. Germline CDR1 and CDR2: MGHRA and YSYEKL. CDR3 in amino acids: CASSHLGVSGGAATDTQYF. CDR3 coding DNA: TGCGCCAGCAGCCATTTGGGGGTCAGCGGGGGGGCCGCCACAGATACGCAGTATTTT.

The CDR3 loop reads CASSLIGQYLNYGYTF. In DNA form, the CDR3 reads TGTGCCAGCAGCTTGATAGGACAGTACCTTAACTATGGCTACACCTTC. The rearrangement uses TRBV5-4 and TRBJ1-2, with D perhaps matching TRBD1 (6 bases). The CDR3 totals 16 residues. Trimming took off 1 base at V and 1 base at J, with 14 bases between the two ends. Germline V gene lookup returns CDR1 SGHNT and CDR2 YYREEE (reference sequence).

The chain recombines TRBV19 with TRBJ1-6; 9 nucleotides agree with TRBD1. With 5 bases clipped from V and 8 bases from J, the junction kept 4 bases outside the gene matches. The CDR3 spans 14 residues. Germline lookup yields CDR1 LNHDA and CDR2 SQIVND (reference sequence). CDR3 amino acids: CASSHRGRDSPLHF. In nucleotides, the CDR3 is TGTGCCAGTAGTCACAGGGGGCGCGATTCACCCCTCCACTTT. The whole variable domain, filled in from reference TRBV19 and TRBJ1-6, reads DGGITQSPKYLFRKEGQNVTLSCEQNLNHDAMYWYRQDPGQGLRLIYYSQIVNDFQKGDIAEGYSVSREKKESFPLTVTSAQKNPTAFYLCASSHRGRDSPLHFGNGTRLTVT.

CDR3 nucleotide sequence: TGTGCCAGCAGTAGTCAGCGGGGGGATGGCTACACCTTC. Translation: CASSSQRGDGYTF. This chain connects TRBV9 to TRBJ1-2; D is perhaps TRBD1 (5 bases). Germline V lookup: CDR1 SGDLS, CDR2 YYNGEE. This CDR3 is built from 13 residues. The germline V and J ends were trimmed by 5 bases and 6 bases, with 14 bases remaining between them.

This rearrangement joins TRBV7-2 to TRBJ2-3, with D unclear. V lost 5 bases to trimming and J lost 0 bases, with 12 bases between them. Germline lookup yields CDR1 SGHTA and CDR2 FQGNSA. The CDR3 is made up of 15 amino acids. The CDR3: CASSPWAASTDTQYF. DNA of the CDR3: TGTGCCAGCAGCCCTTGGGCAGCTAGCACAGATACGCAGTATTTT.

The chain employs TRBV27 and TRBJ2-7; the match to TRBD2 covers 14 bases. V trimming: 4 bases; J trimming: 2 bases; junction bases outside the gene matches: 7. CDR1 MNHEY and CDR2 SMNVEV come from the germline V gene (reference sequence). The CDR3 runs 17 residues. CDR3 DNA: TGTGCCAGCAGTTCACGACTAGCGGGGGGGGTAACCTACGAGCAGTACTTC. As protein: CASSSRLAGGVTYEQYF.